The 6 T cell receptor beta chains reported below all come from one sample, sequenced in a study of regulatory T cells in long-lasting Graves disease. Time point in this sample: persistent/refractory GD, antithyroid drugs over 5 years with positive TRAb. RNA from PBMCs was the source of the TCR library. Assembly of TCR beta libraries relied on iRepertoire HTBI primers together with Arm-PCR of CDR3 regions. TCRdb redid the calling of the multiplex PCR reads with MiXCR, one entry per CDR3 protein. The repertoire holds roughly 300,000 distinct CDR3 sequences, with roughly a fifth as singletons. Sequences were derived from peripheral blood mononuclear cells (PBMCs), sampled when the disease was refractory, from a patient treated with antithyroid drugs. The receptor source for this set is a female donor with Graves disease.

Only a few counts were recorded for this clonotype. J is TRBJ1-5 and V is TRBV27; D is undetermined. Germline assignment: CDR1 MNHEY and CDR2 SMNVEV (reference sequence). The CDR3 spans 16 residues. Trimming removed 6 bases from V and 1 base from J, with 16 bases in between. For the CDR3, the DNA is TGTGCCAGCAGCCCCGGTTGGGGAGCGAGCAATCAGCCCCAGCATTTT. Amino acids: CASSPGWGASNQPQHF.

This clonotype was counted many times. The chain joins TRBV3-1 to TRBJ2-5; D remains unclear. In germline, CDR1 is LGHDT, CDR2 YNNKEL (reference sequence). This CDR3 comprises 15 residues. The ends were cut back, 3 bases at V and 7 bases at J, with 18 bases in the middle. In DNA form, the CDR3 reads TGTGCCAGCAGCCACAACCTCGGGCCCCGCGGGACCCAGTACTTC. This encodes CASSHNLGPRGTQYF.

This clonotype was seen repeatedly, ten times or more. The CDR3 reads CSVVNRGTRGYTF. The CDR3 DNA reads as TGCAGCGTGGTGAACAGGGGGACTAGGGGCTACACCTTC. The gene calls are TRBV29-1 and TRBJ1-2, with 8 positions matching TRBD1. The CDR3 totals 13 residues. Germline V gene data show CDR1 as SQVTM and CDR2 as ANQGSEA. J lost 8 bases, V lost 6 bases, and 11 bases had no gene match.

This clonotype was found many times. This chain joins TRBV12-3 or TRBV12-4 and TRBJ2-2; D not certain. With 3 bases removed from V and 7 bases from J, the gap between germline ends came to 18 bases. CDR3 size: 16 residues. DNA for the CDR3: TGTGCCAGCAGTTTCAATGTCGATGGATTGAGCGGGGAGCTGTTTTTT. As protein: CASSFNVDGLSGELFF.

As concerns this clonotype: A much larger clonotype is one base distant, so this may be a read error. This sequence joins TRBV12-3 or TRBV12-4 and TRBJ2-6; 8 nucleotides line up with TRBD1. The junction had 16 bases not matched to a gene; V was cut back by 5 bases and J by 4 bases. The CDR3 spans 19 residues. CDR3 in amino acids: CASSLTGDRYSSGANVLTF. The DNA of the CDR3 is TGTGCCAGCAGTCTAACAGGGGACAGGTATTCGAGCGGGGCCAACGTCCTGACTTTC.

This clonotype was observed many times. The rearrangement joins TRBV6-1 to TRBJ1-6; TRBD1 agrees at 7 bases. The CDR3 is 17 amino acids. Per germline, CDR1 MNHNS and CDR2 SASEGT. J gave up 0 bases and V 6 bases, and 8 bases lay outside the gene matches. The CDR3 region is CASRAGTASSYNSPLHF. CDR3 DNA: TGTGCCAGCAGAGCCGGGACAGCAAGCTCCTATAATTCACCCCTCCACTTT.